This T cell receptor beta chain emerged from a study of post-analysis software for immune sequencing data. Whole-study findings and limits: Pronounced co-clustering by F measure was evident among identically batched samples. Significantly lower normalized Chao1 diversity was found in patients with multiple sclerosis relative to controls. Five or six TRBV segments were significantly more frequent in patients than in controls. TRBV5-6, TRBV5-1 and TRBV20-1 were among these segments.

Unique molecular identifiers were carried by the TCR beta cDNA libraries. Each batch of about 1 to 11 million T cells produced 450,000 to 500,000 cDNA molecules. MiXCR, run by TCRdb on the PCR reads, gives a single entry per CDR3 protein. The sample has about 770,000 distinct CDR3 sequences, 40% to 55% seen once. This clonotype was counted only a few times. The antigen is unknown. The length of the CDR3 is 17 residues. The germline gives CDR1 LGHDT, CDR2 YNNKEL (reference sequence). Trimming pared 0 bases from V and 0 bases from J, leaving 15 bases between. The clonotype originates from a girl aged 5-17 years with multiple sclerosis. The chain couples TRBV3-1 to TRBJ2-7, with D tentatively TRBD2 (5 bases). The material sequenced was blood. The DNA of the CDR3 is TGTGCCAGCAGCCAAGACGCCCTAGCAGGAGTCTCCTACGAGCAGTACTTC. It encodes CASSQDALAGVSYEQYF.